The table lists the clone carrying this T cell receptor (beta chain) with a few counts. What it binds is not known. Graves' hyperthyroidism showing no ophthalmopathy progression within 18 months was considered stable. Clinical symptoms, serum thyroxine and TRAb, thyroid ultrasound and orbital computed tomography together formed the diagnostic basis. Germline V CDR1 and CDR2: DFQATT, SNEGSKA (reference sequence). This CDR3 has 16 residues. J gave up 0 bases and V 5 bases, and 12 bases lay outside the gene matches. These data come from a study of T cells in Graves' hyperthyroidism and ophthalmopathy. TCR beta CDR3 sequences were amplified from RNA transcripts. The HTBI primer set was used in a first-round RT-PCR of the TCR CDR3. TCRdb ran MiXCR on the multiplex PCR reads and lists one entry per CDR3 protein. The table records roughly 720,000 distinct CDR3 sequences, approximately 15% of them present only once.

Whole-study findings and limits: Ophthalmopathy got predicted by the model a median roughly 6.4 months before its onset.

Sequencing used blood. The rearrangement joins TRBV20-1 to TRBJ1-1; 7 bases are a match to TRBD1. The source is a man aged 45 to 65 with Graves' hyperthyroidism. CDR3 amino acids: CSADDRDRTLNTEAFF. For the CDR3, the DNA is TGCAGTGCTGATGACAGGGATCGTACGCTGAACACTGAAGCTTTCTTT.